A selection of T cell receptor beta chains follows, all from one sample in a study of T cell repertoires in cytomegalovirus infection. TCRdb analysed the reads with MiXCR anew, one entry per CDR3 protein. The sample includes about 220,000 distinct CDR3 sequences, 35% to 45% of them seen just once. These TCRs' antigens remain unknown. Sequenced here: CD8+ T cells from cultured PBMCs, sampled from culture after CMV antigen stimulation. The receptors stem from a human donor in good health (CMV status not recorded). Some clones in this sample may be carry-over from other donors' samples. Both conserved end residues are part of each CDR3. A D gene is named only where the DNA matches it firmly. Clone size is given for some rows only: seen once, a few or many times, or a class if the clone is expanded.

V gene,clone size,D gene,J gene,CDR3 protein,CDR3 DNA
TRBV27,.,.,TRBJ2-1,CASSFGGDIQSNEQFF,TGTGCCAGCAGTTTTGGTGGGGACATCCAGTCCAATGAGCAGTTCTTC
TRBV14,.,.,TRBJ2-3,CASSPWGRSTDTQYF,TGTGCCAGCAGCCCCTGGGGGAGAAGCACAGATACGCAGTATTTT
TRBV6-1,.,TRBD2,TRBJ2-1,CASRSDGGAWNEQFF,TGTGCCAGCAGGTCTGACGGGGGGGCTTGGAATGAGCAGTTCTTC
TRBV20-1,.,TRBD1,TRBJ1-5,CSARWTGGRISNQPQHF,TGCAGTGCTAGATGGACAGGAGGACGTATTAGCAATCAGCCCCAGCATTTT
TRBV4-1,few,.,TRBJ2-7,CASSPGRLDYSYEQYF,TGCGCCAGCAGCCCCGGACGGCTTGATTACTCCTACGAGCAGTACTTC
TRBV5-1,.,.,TRBJ2-7,CASSHQDQLSGEQYF,TGCGCCAGCTCTCACCAGGACCAACTATCTGGCGAGCAGTACTTC
TRBV5-5,.,TRBD1,TRBJ2-7,CASSLDRDRGSYEQYF,TGTGCCAGCAGCTTGGACCGGGACAGGGGCTCCTACGAGCAGTACTTC
TRBV15,.,TRBD2,TRBJ2-3,CATSEYIAGGPDTQYF,TGTGCCACCAGCGAGTATATAGCGGGAGGGCCGGATACGCAGTATTTT
TRBV29-1,.,TRBD2,TRBJ2-1,CSVVGTSGSHGNEQFF,TGCAGCGTTGTAGGGACTAGCGGGAGCCATGGCAATGAGCAGTTCTTC
TRBV4-2,.,.,TRBJ1-3,CASSRRTEGSGNTIYF,TGTGCCAGCAGCCGAAGGACGGAAGGCTCTGGAAACACCATATATTTT
TRBV5-1,.,TRBD1,TRBJ2-3,CASSLEERDSPLNTQYF,TGCGCCAGCAGCTTGGAGGAGAGGGACAGCCCTCTGAATACGCAGTATTTT
TRBV15,few,TRBD1,TRBJ2-5,CATRGDRGQPWAQYF,TGTGCCACCAGGGGAGACAGGGGCCAACCTTGGGCCCAGTACTTC
TRBV12-3/TRBV12-4,few,.,TRBJ1-3,CASSLFFNTIYF,TGTGCCAGCAGTTTATTCTTCAACACCATATATTTT
TRBV7-9,.,TRBD2,TRBJ2-7,CASSPMERDLLPSSYEQYF,TGTGCCAGCAGCCCTATGGAGCGGGACCTTCTCCCTTCGTCCTACGAGCAGTACTTC
TRBV7-8,many,TRBD1,TRBJ2-5,CASSPEGAQETQYF,TGTGCCAGCAGCCCAGAGGGGGCTCAAGAGACCCAGTACTTC
TRBV6-5,few,.,TRBJ1-1,CASTLDRNTEAFF,TGTGCCAGCACTTTGGACAGGAACACTGAAGCTTTCTTT
TRBV7-2,many,.,TRBJ2-1,CASSLVTAYNEQFF,TGTGCCAGCAGCTTAGTCACAGCCTACAATGAGCAGTTCTTC
TRBV19,few,.,TRBJ1-1,CASTSGFGVGTEAFF,TGTGCCAGTACCTCGGGGTTCGGGGTTGGGACTGAAGCTTTCTTT
TRBV28,few,TRBD1,TRBJ2-5,CASSLDGTGFLRKTQYF,TGTGCCAGCAGTTTAGACGGGACAGGGTTTCTTAGGAAGACCCAGTACTTC
TRBV7-6,.,.,TRBJ1-6,CASSGGRSEDSPPHF,TGTGCCAGCAGCGGGGGACGATCAGAGGATTCACCCCCCCACTTT
TRBV2,.,.,TRBJ1-2,CASSEVGVDYGYTF,TGTGCCAGCAGTGAAGTAGGGGTTGACTATGGCTACACCTTC
TRBV27,few,.,TRBJ2-7,CASSSLLGAAISYEQYF,TGTGCCAGCAGTTCCCTCCTGGGAGCAGCAATAAGCTACGAGCAGTACTTC
TRBV7-3,.,TRBD1,TRBJ2-5,CASSLSPGQGLETQYF,TGTGCCAGCAGCTTATCTCCGGGACAGGGGTTGGAGACCCAGTACTTC
TRBV4-1,many,.,TRBJ2-3,CASSQDLSTRATDTQYF,TGCGCCAGCAGCCAAGATTTGTCCACACGCGCCACAGATACGCAGTATTTT
TRBV15,.,.,TRBJ1-2,CATSRGVGRGVSGYTF,TGTGCCACCAGCAGAGGAGTTGGCAGGGGAGTCTCTGGCTACACCTTC
TRBV10-3,.,.,TRBJ2-1,CAAWAAKSNNEQFF,TGTGCCGCCTGGGCGGCGAAATCCAACAATGAGCAGTTCTTC
TRBV7-2,.,.,TRBJ2-7,CASSGEGPPSYEQYF,TGTGCCAGCAGCGGAGAGGGACCCCCCTCCTACGAGCAGTACTTC
TRBV6-1,.,.,TRBJ2-2,CASRLANTGELFF,TGTGCCAGCAGGCTAGCAAACACCGGGGAGCTGTTTTTT
TRBV9,.,.,TRBJ2-1,CASSVSGSTYNEQFF,TGTGCCAGCAGCGTAAGCGGGTCGACCTACAATGAGCAGTTCTTC
TRBV27,few,TRBD2,TRBJ2-7,CASRRGLAGVYEQYF,TGTGCCAGCAGACGTGGACTAGCGGGAGTTTACGAGCAGTACTTC
TRBV29-1,many,.,TRBJ2-3,CSVGSIWASTDTQYF,TGCAGCGTTGGCAGTATATGGGCTAGCACAGATACGCAGTATTTT
TRBV12-5,few,.,TRBJ2-4,CASGLVPLGKNIQYF,TGTGCTAGTGGTTTGGTACCTCTGGGCAAAAACATTCAGTACTTC